Shown below are 27 T cell receptor beta chains from a single sample sequenced in a study of OX40 agonist ivuxolimab in advanced cancers. Using immunoSEQ multiplex PCR, the repertoire was profiled, and TCRdb retains in-frame clones only, with some absent. This table has 84,000 or so clones, roughly 88% appearing once. The sample in question was CD4+ or CD8+ T cells sorted from blood, obtained in a trial of the OX40 agonist ivuxolimab. These TCRs come from an adult with an advanced solid tumor such as melanoma, head and neck, liver or kidney cancer.

V is TRBV10-3 and J is TRBJ2-5; perhaps D is TRBD1 or TRBD2 (6 bases each). The germline V gene encodes CDR1 ENHRY and CDR2 SYGVKD. This CDR3 region has 14 residues. V dropped 4 bases and J dropped 5 bases, with 14 bases sitting between them. The chain's CDR3 is CAISGPGARETQYF. The CDR3 DNA reads TGTGCCATCAGTGGACCGGGGGCGAGGGAGACCCAGTACTTC.

The V call is TRBV7-6, the J call TRBJ1-5; D may be TRBD1 (5 bases). V lost 5 bases and J 1 base, leaving 12 bases between the germline ends. In germline, CDR1 is SGHVS, CDR2 FNYEAQ. The CDR3 consists of 15 residues. The CDR3 here is CASSGTPGSNQPQHF. The CDR3 DNA reads as TGTGCCAGCAGCGGGACCCCGGGGAGCAATCAGCCCCAGCATTTT.

The chain uses TRBV10-3 and TRBJ1-1; D uncertain. Germline loops: CDR1 ENHRY, CDR2 SYGVKD. CDR3 length: 11 residues. V was shortened by 7 bases and J by 1 base, with 4 bases between the two germline ends. The CDR3 sequence: CAIMENTEAFF. The CDR3 DNA sequence: TGTGCCATCATGGAGAACACTGAAGCTTTCTTT.

As to this clone: Other nucleotide sequences from this sample produce the same CDR3. This chain joins TRBV29-1 and TRBJ2-5; 8 bases fit TRBD1. Germline CDR1 SQVTM, CDR2 ANQGSEA. J gave up 7 bases and V 3 bases, and 10 bases lay outside the gene matches. The CDR3 length is 14 residues. CDR3 coding DNA: TGCAGCGTTGAGGGGCAGGGGGCGTTAGGGACCCAGTACTTC. Translated: CSVEGQGALGTQYF.

This clone was recorded only once. The chain couples TRBV19 to TRBJ1-3, with 8 bases aligning to TRBD1. The CDR3 consists of 19 residues. After removal of 3 bases from V and 0 bases from J, the junction contained 13 bases not matched to a gene. CDR1 and CDR2 (germline): LNHDA, SQIVND (reference sequence). The CDR3 region is CASSMSRAGGPTSGNTIYF. In DNA form, the CDR3 reads TGTGCCAGTAGTATGTCAAGGGCAGGGGGCCCAACCTCTGGAAACACCATATATTTT. Variable domain in full (rest from reference TRBV19 and TRBJ1-3): DGGITQSPKYLFRKEGQNVTLSCEQNLNHDAMYWYRQDPGQGLRLIYYSQIVNDFQKGDIAEGYSVSREKKESFPLTVTSAQKNPTAFYLCASSMSRAGGPTSGNTIYFGEGSWLTVV.

V usage is TRBV19 and J usage is TRBJ1-3; a weak D match, TRBD1 (5 bases). V lost 1 base and J 4 bases, leaving 11 bases between the germline ends. In germline, CDR1 is LNHDA, CDR2 SQIVND (reference sequence). CDR3 size: 15 residues. CDR3 sequence reads: CASSIAGGTGNTIYF. The CDR3, as DNA: TGTGCCAGTAGTATAGCGGGGGGAACCGGAAACACCATATATTTT.

A few counts support this clone. The chain uses TRBV30 and TRBJ2-5; TRBD1 matches 8 bases. V gave up 2 bases and J gave up 4 bases; unmatched junction bases: 15. Germline CDR1 and CDR2: GTSNPN and SVGIG (reference sequence). The length of the CDR3 is 17 residues. The CDR3 spells CAWSSPRGQVARETQYF. CDR3 in DNA: TGTGCCTGGAGTTCCCCTAGGGGACAGGTCGCAAGAGAGACCCAGTACTTC.

This clone was observed many times. CDR3 bases: TGTGCCAGCAGCTACGGGACAGGGGATCCCGGGACTGAAGCTTTCTTT. Translation: CASSYGTGDPGTEAFF. This rearrangement joins TRBV5-4 to TRBJ1-1; 10 nucleotides match TRBD1. Germline CDR1 reads SGHNT; CDR2 reads YYREEE (reference sequence). CDR3 length equals 16 residues. Trimming cost V 3 bases and J 5 bases; bases outside gene matches: 10. Full variable domain (outside the CDR3, taken from reference TRBV5-4 and TRBJ1-1): ETGVTQSPTHLIKTRGQQVTLRCSSQSGHNTVSWYQQALGQGPQFIFQYYREEENGRGNFPPRFSGLQFPNYSSELNVNALELDDSALYLCASSYGTGDPGTEAFFGQGTRLTVV.

V is TRBV5-6 and J is TRBJ2-7; unclear D gene. V was cut by 4 bases and J by 4 bases, with 15 bases left in between. The germline gives CDR1 SGHDT, CDR2 YYEEEE. This CDR3 spans 14 amino acids. The CDR3 spells CASSRLGQLYEQYF. For the CDR3, the DNA is TGTGCCAGCAGCCGTCTCGGCCAGTTATACGAGCAGTACTTC.

The count of this clone is one. The chain joins TRBV29-1 to TRBJ2-5; 14 bases are shared with TRBD2. The J segment lost 0 bases and the V segment lost 5 bases, leaving 11 bases of the junction unmatched. Germline CDR1 reads SQVTM; CDR2 reads ANQGSEA. This CDR3 contains 18 residues. The CDR3 loop reads CSVPPGLAGGAYQETQYF. Here the CDR3 DNA reads TGCAGCGTTCCCCCCGGACTAGCGGGGGGCGCGTACCAAGAGACCCAGTACTTC.

This clone has a single count. The chain recombines TRBV6-1 with TRBJ2-1; TRBD1 is a possible D gene (6 bases). This CDR3 region has 15 residues. The V end lost 1 base, the J end lost 7 bases, and 14 bases lay between the germline ends. The V gene's germline CDR1 is MNHNS and CDR2 SASEGT. CDR3 protein: CASSEGLQGGNEQFF. The CDR3 DNA follows: TGTGCCAGCAGTGAAGGTCTACAGGGTGGGAATGAGCAGTTCTTC.

The CDR3 protein is CASSVQGTGELFF. As DNA, the CDR3 is TGCGCCAGCAGTGTACAGGGAACCGGGGAGCTGTTTTTT. The V gene is TRBV5-1, the J gene TRBJ2-2; D might be TRBD1 (6 bases). The CDR3 covers 13 residues. V lost 5 bases, J lost 5 bases, and 10 bases lay in between. Germline CDR1 is SGHRS and CDR2 is YFSETQ.

The chain joins TRBV15 to TRBJ2-7; D not certain. V was trimmed by 3 bases and J by 5 bases, leaving 20 bases between them. Germline CDR1 and CDR2: LNHNV and YYDKDF (reference sequence). The CDR3 contains 16 residues. CDR3 DNA sequence: TGTGCCACCAGCAGTGAACTATGGGCGGCAGGTGACGAGCAGTACTTC. As protein: CATSSELWAAGDEQYF.

The V call is TRBV10-3, the J call TRBJ2-5; 8 bases match TRBD2. The end of the DNA fits TRBJ2-7 better, so the J call may be wrong. Germline-derived CDR1 and CDR2 are ENHRY and SYGVKD. The CDR3 extends over 16 amino acids. The CDR3 here is CAISGLAGSGYYEQYF. In DNA form, the CDR3 reads TGTGCCATCAGCGGTCTAGCGGGCTCGGGTTACTACGAGCAGTACTTC.

This chain uses TRBV5-1 with TRBJ2-3; D uncertain. The ends were cut back, 0 bases at V and 0 bases at J, with 5 bases in the middle. The germline V gene encodes CDR1 SGHRS and CDR2 YFSETQ. The length of the CDR3 is 14 residues. CDR3 coding DNA: TGCGCCAGCAGCTTGGGAGACAGCACAGATACGCAGTATTTT. Protein product: CASSLGDSTDTQYF.

The chain couples TRBV7-9 to TRBJ2-1; D unclear. The V and J ends lost 5 bases and 6 bases respectively, with 11 bases between them. Per the germline V gene, CDR1 is SEHNR and CDR2 is FQNEAQ (reference sequence). The CDR3 runs to 13 residues. This CDR3 reads CASSPGPTNEQFF. CDR3 in DNA: TGTGCCAGCAGCCCTGGCCCTACCAATGAGCAGTTCTTC.

The J gene is TRBJ2-7, the V gene TRBV6-1; D gene uncertain. Germline values: CDR1 MNHNS, CDR2 SASEGT. The ends were cut back, 7 bases at V and 6 bases at J, with 16 bases in the middle. The CDR3 has 13 amino acids. CDR3 loop: CASITLPSPEQYF. CDR3 coding DNA: TGTGCCAGCATCACGCTACCCTCTCCCGAGCAGTACTTC.

This chain connects TRBV7-2 to TRBJ1-1; 8 nucleotides match TRBD1. CDR3 length equals 16 residues. J was trimmed by 5 bases and V by 1 base; bases with no gene match: 9. CDR1 is SGHTA and CDR2 is FQGNSA in the germline V gene. The CDR3, as DNA: TGTGCCAGCAGCTTAGTAGGTGGAACAGGGGGAACTGAAGCTTTCTTT. It specifies CASSLVGGTGGTEAFF. Combining the CDR3 with reference TRBV7-2 and TRBJ1-1 gives the whole variable domain GAGVSQSPSNKVTEKGKDVELRCDPISGHTALYWYRQSLGQGLEFLIYFQGNSAPDKSGLPSDRFSAERTGGSVSTLTIQRTQQEDSAVYLCASSLVGGTGGTEAFFGQGTRLTVV.

This clone was found many times. The chain combines TRBV4-1 with TRBJ1-1; D not certain. V lost 5 bases, J lost 4 bases, and 14 bases lay in between. CDR3 length equals 14 residues. The germline V gene encodes CDR1 MGHRA and CDR2 YSYEKL. The CDR3 bases are TGCGCCAGCAGCTCGCCGACAATGGCCACTGAAGCTTTCTTT. This gives the protein CASSSPTMATEAFF.

The chain recombines TRBV9 with TRBJ1-1, with D hard to call. Germline lookup yields CDR1 SGDLS and CDR2 YYNGEE. Trimming stripped 3 bases from V and 0 bases from J, with 3 bases between. The CDR3 sequence is 12 residues long. The CDR3 loop is CASSGLNTEAFF. CDR3 DNA sequence: TGTGCCAGCAGCGGGCTGAACACTGAAGCTTTCTTT.

V usage is TRBV7-2 and J usage is TRBJ2-7, with 8 bases identical to TRBD1. The CDR3 totals 17 residues. Trimming removed 2 bases from V and 3 bases from J; junction bases left unmatched: 12. Germline V gene lookup returns CDR1 SGHTA and CDR2 FQGNSA. CDR3 in amino acids: CASSLTPDRVLGYEQYF. The CDR3 region has the DNA TGTGCCAGCAGCTTAACCCCGGACAGGGTTCTCGGCTACGAGCAGTACTTC.

The chain has TRBV5-4 and TRBJ2-7; tentatively, D is TRBD1 or TRBD2 (6 bases each). CDR1 is SGHNT and CDR2 is YYREEE in the germline V gene (reference sequence). The CDR3 is 15 amino acids. Trimming left V 4 bases short and J 3 bases short, with 17 bases between. Written as DNA, the CDR3 is TGTGCCAGCAGCCGCCCGGGGGCGGCAGACTACGAGCAGTACTTC. Amino acid sequence: CASSRPGAADYEQYF. Based on the CDR3 plus reference TRBV5-4 and TRBJ2-7, the full variable domain is ETGVTQSPTHLIKTRGQQVTLRCSSQSGHNTVSWYQQALGQGPQFIFQYYREEENGRGNFPPRFSGLQFPNYSSELNVNALELDDSALYLCASSRPGAADYEQYFGPGTRLTVT.

J is TRBJ1-2 and V is TRBV27; D unclear. V dropped 5 bases and J dropped 8 bases, with 21 bases sitting between them. This CDR3 region has 15 residues. Germline V gene data show CDR1 as MNHEY and CDR2 as SMNVEV (reference sequence). Here the CDR3 reads CASSLQSTGIGGYTF. In nucleotides, the CDR3 is TGTGCCAGCAGTCTTCAGTCCACCGGGATCGGCGGCTACACCTTC.

The chain combines TRBV10-3 with TRBJ2-2; D unclear. Germline loops: CDR1 ENHRY, CDR2 SYGVKD. Trimming stripped 0 bases from V and 4 bases from J, with 9 bases between. This CDR3 has 15 amino acids. The CDR3 nucleotides are TGTGCCATCAGTGAGTCGGGTGTTTCCACCGGGGAGCTGTTTTTT. As protein: CAISESGVSTGELFF.

V and J are TRBV19 and TRBJ1-5; tentatively, D is TRBD1 (6 bases). CDR1 LNHDA and CDR2 SQIVND come from the germline V gene (reference sequence). Trimming shortened V by 6 bases and J by 5 bases, and 17 bases separated the two germline ends. The CDR3 is 15 amino acids. This CDR3 is CASRKQGKSYQPQHF. As DNA, the CDR3 is TGTGCCAGTAGGAAGCAGGGGAAGAGCTATCAGCCCCAGCATTTT.

This sequence joins TRBV4-3 and TRBJ1-6, with D perhaps matching TRBD1 (6 bases). Trimming shortened V by 0 bases and J by 8 bases, and 11 bases separated the two germline ends. The germline gives CDR1 LGHNA, CDR2 YSLEER. This CDR3 comprises 15 residues. DNA for the CDR3: TGCGCCAGCAGCCAAGATAACAGGGCTTATTCACCCCTCCACTTT. Its protein product is CASSQDNRAYSPLHF.

The chain has TRBV5-6 and TRBJ2-5, with a weak D call TRBD1 (5 bases). The germline CDR1 and CDR2 sequences are SGHDT and YYEEEE. The CDR3 loop spans 15 amino acids. Trimming stripped 4 bases from V and 3 bases from J, with 16 bases between. CDR3 residues: CASSPLGASKETQYF. The CDR3 nucleotides are TGTGCCAGCAGCCCCCTTGGGGCTTCGAAAGAGACCCAGTACTTC.